This passage covers 6 T cell receptor beta chains from one sample sequenced in a study of cytomegalovirus exposure and HLA in healthy donors. It was with 60 Vbeta and 13 Jbeta primers that the PCR ran. The data were produced by immunoSEQ multiplex PCR, yet TCRdb's version contains in-frame clones alone and is incomplete. The data contain roughly 80,000 clones, 84% of them singletons. Sequences were obtained from PBMCs. Receptors originate from a woman aged 50 to 65 in good health and CMV-seronegative.

This sequence joins TRBV6-4 and TRBJ1-2; 9 bases fit TRBD1. CDR3 length: 14 residues. Germline V gives CDR1 MRHNA, CDR2 SNTAGT. After removal of 6 bases from V and 8 bases from J, the junction contained 10 bases not matched to a gene. CDR3 in amino acids: CASSLDRGFGGYTF. The CDR3 coding sequence is TGTGCCAGCAGCTTGGACAGGGGATTTGGCGGCTACACCTTC.

The genes are TRBV6-1 and TRBJ1-1, with D possibly TRBD1 on 6 matching bases. V was shortened by 2 bases and J by 14 bases, with 15 bases between the two germline ends. The CDR3 totals 12 residues. The germline V gene has CDR1 MNHNS and CDR2 SASEGT. The CDR3 here is CASSEWDIYRFF. The CDR3 coding sequence is TGTGCCAGCAGTGAATGGGACATCTACCGCTTCTTT.

The gene calls are TRBV18 and TRBJ1-4; 9 bases line up with TRBD1. Germline values: CDR1 KGHSH, CDR2 LQKENI. V shed 3 bases, J shed 3 bases, and the junction held 5 bases outside the gene matches. This CDR3 has 16 residues. The DNA of the CDR3 is TGTGCCAGCTCACCGAACCGACAGGGGGCTAATGAAAAACTGTTTTTT. It specifies CASSPNRQGANEKLFF.

The chain is built from TRBV10-3 and TRBJ2-3; weak D call: TRBD1 (6 bases). Germline loops: CDR1 ENHRY, CDR2 SYGVKD. V lost 7 bases and J 3 bases, leaving 11 bases between the germline ends. The CDR3 length is 13 residues. This chain's CDR3 is CAINQDRTDTQYF. CDR3 nucleotide sequence: TGTGCCATCAATCAGGACAGAACAGATACGCAGTATTTT.

This rearrangement joins TRBV6-5 to TRBJ2-7, with 13 nucleotides matching TRBD2. In germline, CDR1 is MNHEY, CDR2 SVGAGI. This CDR3 contains 15 residues. J lost 6 bases, V lost 6 bases, and 8 bases had no gene match. The CDR3 bases are TGTGCCAGCAGCCGGGGAGGACTAGCGGGAGTCGAGCAGTACTTC. Its translation: CASSRGGLAGVEQYF.

The rearrangement joins TRBV6-1 to TRBJ2-2, with D tentatively TRBD1 (5 bases). Germline-derived CDR1 and CDR2 are MNHNS and SASEGT. This CDR3 region has 13 residues. Trimming pared 11 bases from V and 1 base from J, leaving 11 bases between. The CDR3 loop is CAGAYLNTGELFF. For the CDR3, the DNA is TGTGCCGGGGCTTATTTGAACACCGGGGAGCTGTTTTTT.